The clone carrying this TCR beta chain has a count of ten or more. This sample is part of a study of neurological immune-mediated disorders. Trimming cost V 0 bases and J 5 bases; bases outside gene matches: 3. The CDR3 is 15 amino acids. Per germline, CDR1 SGDLS and CDR2 YYNGEE. Regarding time point: longitudinal time-point 3. 5'RACE with 10-nucleotide random UMIs produced the cDNA. TCRdb passed the 5' RACE reads through MiXCR, listing each CDR3 protein once. This sample has about 81,000 distinct CDR3 sequences, with roughly 4.3% found just once. The chain couples TRBV9 to TRBJ2-5, with 11 positions matching TRBD2. The TCR sequence derives from a woman in her sixties or seventies with multiple sclerosis. The sample taken for sequencing was PBMCs. This CDR3 reads CASSVGGLAAETQYF. Written as DNA, the CDR3 is TGTGCCAGCAGCGTAGGGGGACTAGCGGCGGAGACCCAGTACTTC.